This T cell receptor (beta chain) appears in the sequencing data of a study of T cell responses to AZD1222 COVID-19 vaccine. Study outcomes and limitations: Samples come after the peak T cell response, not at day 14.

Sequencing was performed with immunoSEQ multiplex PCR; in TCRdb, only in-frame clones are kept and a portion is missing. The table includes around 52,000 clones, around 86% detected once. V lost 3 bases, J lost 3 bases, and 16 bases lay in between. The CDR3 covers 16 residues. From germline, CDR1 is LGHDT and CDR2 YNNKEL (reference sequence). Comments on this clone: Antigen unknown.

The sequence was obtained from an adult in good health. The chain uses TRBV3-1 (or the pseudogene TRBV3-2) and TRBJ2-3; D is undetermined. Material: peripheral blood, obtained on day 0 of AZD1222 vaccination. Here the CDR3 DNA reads TGTGCCAGCAGCCAGAATGCTAGGTTAAAGACAGATACGCAGTATTTT. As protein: CASSQNARLKTDTQYF.